This entry lists 5 T cell receptor beta chains sequenced from one sample in a study of OX40 agonist ivuxolimab in advanced cancers. Using immunoSEQ multiplex PCR, the repertoire was profiled, and TCRdb retains in-frame clones only, with some absent. The data show approximately 12,000 clones, 70% to 85% seen once. Sequencing was performed on CD4+ or CD8+ T cells sorted from blood, taken in a trial of the OX40 agonist ivuxolimab. These receptors originate from an adult with an advanced solid tumor such as melanoma, head and neck, liver or kidney cancer.

J is TRBJ2-7 and V is TRBV5-1, with 8 bases identical to TRBD2. V was pared by 0 bases and J by 0 bases, with 2 bases of the junction left unmatched. Germline CDR1 reads SGHRS; CDR2 reads YFSETQ. This CDR3 region has 15 residues. In DNA form, the CDR3 reads TGCGCCAGCAGCTTGGAAGCGGGAGTCTCCTACGAGCAGTACTTC. Its protein is CASSLEAGVSYEQYF.

The chain joins TRBV27 to TRBJ2-7; 9 nucleotides agree with TRBD1. The germline gives CDR1 MNHEY, CDR2 SMNVEV (reference sequence). Losses at the gene ends were 7 bases for V and 2 bases for J; bases not matched to a gene: 3. The CDR3 contains 13 residues. CDR3: CASKGTGTYEQYF. CDR3 nucleotide sequence: TGTGCCAGCAAAGGGACAGGGACCTACGAGCAGTACTTC.

This rearrangement joins TRBV7-9 to TRBJ1-1; D remains ambiguous. Germline-derived CDR1 and CDR2 are SEHNR and FQNEAQ (reference sequence). Between the trimmed V and J ends, which lost 2 bases and 6 bases, there was a span of 10 bases. The CDR3 runs 13 residues. CDR3 amino acids: CASSLITDAEAFF. Here the CDR3 DNA reads TGTGCCAGCAGCTTAATTACAGACGCTGAAGCTTTCTTT.

This chain connects TRBV6-6 to TRBJ2-7, with 8 bases fitting TRBD2. The V gene end was trimmed by 2 bases and the J gene end by 4 bases; junction bases not matched to a gene: 4. The V gene's germline CDR1 is MNHNY and CDR2 SVGAGI (reference sequence). The CDR3 is 14 residues long. The CDR3 DNA follows: TGTGCCAGCAGTTACGTAGCGGGGCCATACGAGCAGTACTTC. The encoded protein is CASSYVAGPYEQYF.

This rearrangement joins TRBV27 to TRBJ1-1; D perhaps matches TRBD1 (5 bases). The ends were cut back, 2 bases at V and 3 bases at J, with 13 bases in the middle. This CDR3 is built from 15 residues. The V gene's germline CDR1 is MNHEY and CDR2 SMNVEV (reference sequence). The DNA of the CDR3 is TGTGCCAGCAGTTTAACCCGGGACTCCTACACTGAAGCTTTCTTT. Translation: CASSLTRDSYTEAFF.